This entry describes one T cell receptor (beta chain). The CDR3 totals 13 residues. Germline values: CDR1 SGHRS, CDR2 YFSETQ. V was cut by 3 bases and J by 2 bases, with 8 bases left in between. Using immunoSEQ multiplex PCR, the repertoire was profiled, and TCRdb retains in-frame clones only, with some absent. The repertoire holds about 92,000 clones, with 80% as singletons. This record belongs to a study of blood T cell repertoires in COVID-19. On the study more broadly: Material from acute and convalescent COVID-19 was sourced from the United States, Italy and Spain.

Input material: peripheral blood. The TCR was taken from a woman in her 70s with acute or convalescent COVID-19. The V and J genes are TRBV5-1 and TRBJ1-1; D is ambiguous. In DNA, the CDR3 is TGCGCCAGCAGCTCTACTTTTAACACTGAAGCTTTCTTT. Translation: CASSSTFNTEAFF. The full variable domain, rest sourced from reference TRBV5-1 and TRBJ1-1, is KAGVTQTPRYLIKTRGQQVTLSCSPISGHRSVSWYQQTPGQGLQFLFEYFSETQRNKGNFPGRFSGRQFSNSRSEMNVSTLELGDSALYLCASSSTFNTEAFFGQGTRLTVV.